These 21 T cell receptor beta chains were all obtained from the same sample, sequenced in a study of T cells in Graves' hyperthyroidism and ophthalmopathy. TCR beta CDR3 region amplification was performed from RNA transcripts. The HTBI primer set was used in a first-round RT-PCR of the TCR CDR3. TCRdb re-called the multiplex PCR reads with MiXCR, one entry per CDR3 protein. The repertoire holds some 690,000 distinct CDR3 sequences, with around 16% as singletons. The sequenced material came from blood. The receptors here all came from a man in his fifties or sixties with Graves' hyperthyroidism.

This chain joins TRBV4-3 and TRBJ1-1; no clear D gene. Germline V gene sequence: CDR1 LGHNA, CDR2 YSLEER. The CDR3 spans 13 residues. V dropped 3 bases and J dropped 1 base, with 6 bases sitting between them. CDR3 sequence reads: CASSQLRNTEAFF. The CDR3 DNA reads TGCGCCAGCAGCCAGCTTCGGAACACTGAAGCTTTCTTT.

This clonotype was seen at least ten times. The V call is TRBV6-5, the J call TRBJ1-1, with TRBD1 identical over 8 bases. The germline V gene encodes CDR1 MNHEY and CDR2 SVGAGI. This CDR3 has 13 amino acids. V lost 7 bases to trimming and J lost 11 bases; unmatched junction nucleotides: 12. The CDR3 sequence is CASIRTGNFGAFF. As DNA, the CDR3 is TGTGCCAGCATCCGGACAGGGAATTTTGGTGCTTTCTTT.

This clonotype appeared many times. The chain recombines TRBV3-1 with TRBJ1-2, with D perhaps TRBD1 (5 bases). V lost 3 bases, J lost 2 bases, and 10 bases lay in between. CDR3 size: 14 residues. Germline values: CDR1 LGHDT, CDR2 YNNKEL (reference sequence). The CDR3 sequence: CASSQGLRNYGYTF. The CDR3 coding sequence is TGTGCCAGCAGCCAGGGACTGAGGAACTATGGCTACACCTTC. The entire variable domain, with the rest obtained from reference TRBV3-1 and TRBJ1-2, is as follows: DTAVSQTPKYLVTQMGNDKSIKCEQNLGHDTMYWYKQDSKKFLKIMFSYNNKELIINETVPNRFSPKSPDKAHLNLHINSLELGDSAVYFCASSQGLRNYGYTFGSGTRLTVV.

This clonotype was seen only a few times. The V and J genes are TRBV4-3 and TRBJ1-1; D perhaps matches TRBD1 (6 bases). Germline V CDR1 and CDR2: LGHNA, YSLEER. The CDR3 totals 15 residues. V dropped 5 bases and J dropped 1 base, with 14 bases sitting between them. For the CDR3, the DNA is TGCGCCAGCAGCGTCCGTCTACAGGGGAACACTGAAGCTTTCTTT. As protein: CASSVRLQGNTEAFF.

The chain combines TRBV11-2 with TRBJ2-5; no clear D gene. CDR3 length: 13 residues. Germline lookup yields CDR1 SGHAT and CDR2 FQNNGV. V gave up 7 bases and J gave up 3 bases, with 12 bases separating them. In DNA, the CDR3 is TGTGCCAGCACGCGGTACGGCAAAGAGACCCAGTACTTC. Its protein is CASTRYGKETQYF.

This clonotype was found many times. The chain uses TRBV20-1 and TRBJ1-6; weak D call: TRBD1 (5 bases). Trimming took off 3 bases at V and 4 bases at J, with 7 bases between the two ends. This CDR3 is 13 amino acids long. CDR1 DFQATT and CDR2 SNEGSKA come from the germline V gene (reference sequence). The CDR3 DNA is TGCAGTGCTAGGGGGCAGTATAATTCACCCCTCCACTTT. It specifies CSARGQYNSPLHF.

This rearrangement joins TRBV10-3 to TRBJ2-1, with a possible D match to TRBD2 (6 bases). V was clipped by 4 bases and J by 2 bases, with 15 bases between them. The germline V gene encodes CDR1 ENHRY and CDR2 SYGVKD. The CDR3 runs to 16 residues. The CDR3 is CAISGDSGRPYNEQFF. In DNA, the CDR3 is TGTGCCATCAGTGGGGATTCAGGGAGGCCCTACAATGAGCAGTTCTTC.

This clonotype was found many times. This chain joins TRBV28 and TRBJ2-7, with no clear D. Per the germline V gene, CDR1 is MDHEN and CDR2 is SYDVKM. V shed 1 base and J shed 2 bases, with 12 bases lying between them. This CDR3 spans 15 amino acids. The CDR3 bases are TGTGCCAGCAGTTTATCGGCAGGCGTTACCTACGAGCAGTACTTC. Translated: CASSLSAGVTYEQYF.

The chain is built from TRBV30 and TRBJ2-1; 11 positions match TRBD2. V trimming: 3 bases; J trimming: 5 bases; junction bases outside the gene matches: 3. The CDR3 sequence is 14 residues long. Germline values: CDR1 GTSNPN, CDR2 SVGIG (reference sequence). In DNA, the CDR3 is TGTGCCTGGAGCCCGACTAGCGGGAACAATGAGCAGTTCTTC. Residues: CAWSPTSGNNEQFF.

The CDR3 protein is CASSWDLLSSYNEQFF. The CDR3 DNA reads TGTGCCAGCAGCTGGGACTTGCTGAGCTCCTACAATGAGCAGTTCTTC. The chain combines TRBV7-9 with TRBJ2-1, with D perhaps matching TRBD2 (6 bases). CDR1 is SEHNR, CDR2 FQNEAQ, per germline (reference sequence). This CDR3 is 16 amino acids long. V was clipped by 4 bases and J by 0 bases, with 13 bases between them.

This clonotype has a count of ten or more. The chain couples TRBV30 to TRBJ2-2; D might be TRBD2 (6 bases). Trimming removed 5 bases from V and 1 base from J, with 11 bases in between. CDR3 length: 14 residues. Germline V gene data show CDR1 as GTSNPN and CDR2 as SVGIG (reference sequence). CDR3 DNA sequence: TGTGCCTGGCGGAGGGGCGAGAACACCGGGGAGCTGTTTTTT. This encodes CAWRRGENTGELFF.

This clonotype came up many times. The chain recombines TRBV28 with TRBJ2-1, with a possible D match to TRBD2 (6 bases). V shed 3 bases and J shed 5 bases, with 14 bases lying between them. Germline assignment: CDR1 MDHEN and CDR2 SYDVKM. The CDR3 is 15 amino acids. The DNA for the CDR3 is TGTGCCAGCAGTTTTTGGAGGGGTTGGGACAATGAGCAGTTCTTC. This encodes CASSFWRGWDNEQFF.

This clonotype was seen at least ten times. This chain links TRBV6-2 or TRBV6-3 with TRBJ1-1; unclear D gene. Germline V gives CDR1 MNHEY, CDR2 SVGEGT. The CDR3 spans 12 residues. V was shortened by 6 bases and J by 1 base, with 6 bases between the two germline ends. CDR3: CASSPENTEAFF. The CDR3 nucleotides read TGTGCCAGCAGCCCCGAGAACACTGAAGCTTTCTTT.

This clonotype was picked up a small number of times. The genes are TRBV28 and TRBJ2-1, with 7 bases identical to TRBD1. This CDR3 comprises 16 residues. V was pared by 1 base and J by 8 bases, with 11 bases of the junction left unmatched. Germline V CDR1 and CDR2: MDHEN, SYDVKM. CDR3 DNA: TGTGCCAGCAGTTTATCTGGAGACAGGGATACAGATGAGCAGTTCTTC. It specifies CASSLSGDRDTDEQFF.

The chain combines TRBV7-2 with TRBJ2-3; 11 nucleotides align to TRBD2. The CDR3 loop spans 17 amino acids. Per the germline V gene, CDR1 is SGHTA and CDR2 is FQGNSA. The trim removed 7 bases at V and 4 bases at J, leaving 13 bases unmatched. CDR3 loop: CASTSSLGLAVSDTQYF. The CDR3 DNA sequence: TGTGCCAGCACGTCTTCCCTGGGACTAGCGGTGTCAGATACGCAGTATTTT.

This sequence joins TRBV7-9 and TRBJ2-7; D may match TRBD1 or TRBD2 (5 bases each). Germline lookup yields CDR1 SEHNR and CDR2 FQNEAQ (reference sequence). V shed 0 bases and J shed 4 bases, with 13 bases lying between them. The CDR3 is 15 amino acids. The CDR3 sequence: CASSLAVGEPYEQYF. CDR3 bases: TGTGCCAGCAGCTTAGCAGTGGGGGAACCTTACGAGCAGTACTTC.

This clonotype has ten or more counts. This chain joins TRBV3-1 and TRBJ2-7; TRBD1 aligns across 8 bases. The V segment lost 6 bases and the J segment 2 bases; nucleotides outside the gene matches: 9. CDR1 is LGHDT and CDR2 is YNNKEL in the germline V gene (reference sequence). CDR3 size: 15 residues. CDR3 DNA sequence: TGTGCCAGCAGTCCCGGGACAGGAAGAACCTACGAGCAGTACTTC. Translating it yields CASSPGTGRTYEQYF.

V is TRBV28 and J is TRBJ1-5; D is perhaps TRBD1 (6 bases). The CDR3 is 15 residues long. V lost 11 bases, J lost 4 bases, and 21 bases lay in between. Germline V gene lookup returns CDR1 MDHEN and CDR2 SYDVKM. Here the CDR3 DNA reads TGTGCCGGCATGACAGGTGGGCTTGGAAATCAGCCCCAGCATTTT. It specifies CAGMTGGLGNQPQHF. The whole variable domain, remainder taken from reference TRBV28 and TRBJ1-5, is DVKVTQSSRYLVKRTGEKVFLECVQDMDHENMFWYRQDPGLGLRLIYFSYDVKMKEKGDIPEGYSVSREKKERFSLILESASTNQTSMYLCAGMTGGLGNQPQHFGDGTRLSIL.

The CDR3 loop reads CASSWDRSGNTIYF. Written as DNA, the CDR3 is TGTGCCAGCAGTTGGGACAGATCTGGAAACACCATATATTTT. This chain joins TRBV27 and TRBJ1-3; 7 bases align to TRBD1. Germline CDR1 and CDR2: MNHEY and SMNVEV (reference sequence). The V segment lost 4 bases and the J segment 1 base; nucleotides outside the gene matches: 1. CDR3 length: 14 residues.

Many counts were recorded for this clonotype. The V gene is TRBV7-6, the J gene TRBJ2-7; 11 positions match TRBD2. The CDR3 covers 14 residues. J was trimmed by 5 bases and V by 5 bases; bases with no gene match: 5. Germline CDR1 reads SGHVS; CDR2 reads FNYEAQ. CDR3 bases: TGTGCCAGCAGCGCGACGGGACTAGCGGACGAGCAGTACTTC. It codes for CASSATGLADEQYF.

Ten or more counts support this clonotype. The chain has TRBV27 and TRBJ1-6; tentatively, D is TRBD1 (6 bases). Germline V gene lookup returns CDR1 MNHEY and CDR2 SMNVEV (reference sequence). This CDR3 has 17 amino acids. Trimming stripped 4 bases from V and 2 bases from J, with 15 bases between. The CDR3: CASSSPPRQAYNSPLHF. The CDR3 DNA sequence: TGTGCCAGCAGTTCACCCCCGAGACAGGCCTATAATTCACCCCTCCACTTT.